Each of the 22 T cell receptor beta chains below was sequenced from the same sample in a study of blood T cell repertoires in COVID-19. This table comes from immunoSEQ multiplex PCR, and its TCRdb copy is limited to in-frame clones, with some not included. In the table there are around 300,000 clones, around 89% of which are singletons. Sequences were obtained from PBMCs or T cells enriched from blood (not recorded which). The source is a woman in her late teens or twenties with acute COVID-19.

This CDR3 reads CASSLLVGQFGGGSNEQFF. In DNA form, the CDR3 reads TGTGCCAGCAGCTTATTAGTGGGACAGTTTGGCGGGGGGAGCAATGAGCAGTTCTTC. J is TRBJ2-1 and V is TRBV11-2; D is perhaps TRBD2 (8 bases). Germline CDR1 is SGHAT and CDR2 is FQNNGV. Between the trimmed V and J ends, which lost 2 bases and 6 bases, there was a span of 26 bases. This CDR3 has 19 residues.

This rearrangement joins TRBV7-2 to TRBJ1-2; D perhaps matches TRBD1 (5 bases). V was cut by 5 bases and J by 5 bases, with 21 bases left in between. The CDR3 sequence is 16 residues long. Germline lookup yields CDR1 SGHTA and CDR2 FQGNSA. The DNA of the CDR3 is TGTGCCAGCAGCCTAGACCGGGCAGGGAGGATTTATGGCTACACCTTC. This translates into CASSLDRAGRIYGYTF.

The chain employs TRBV5-6 and TRBJ2-1, with 9 bases that match TRBD2. V was pared by 5 bases and J by 0 bases, with 9 bases of the junction left unmatched. CDR3 size: 17 residues. Per the germline V gene, CDR1 is SGHDT and CDR2 is YYEEEE. The CDR3 loop is CASSPSLAGVSYNEQFF. For the CDR3, the DNA is TGTGCCAGCAGTCCCTCATTAGCGGGAGTCTCCTACAATGAGCAGTTCTTC.

The J gene is TRBJ2-7, the V gene TRBV7-2; D is unclear. Trimming removed 4 bases from V and 3 bases from J, with 10 bases in between. Germline V CDR1 and CDR2: SGHTA, FQGNSA. The CDR3 is 13 residues long. The DNA of the CDR3 is TGTGCCAGCAGCTCGAACAGAGTCTACGAGCAGTACTTC. Protein sequence: CASSSNRVYEQYF. Variable domain in full (rest from reference TRBV7-2 and TRBJ2-7): GAGVSQSPSNKVTEKGKDVELRCDPISGHTALYWYRQSLGQGLEFLIYFQGNSAPDKSGLPSDRFSAERTGGSVSTLTIQRTQQEDSAVYLCASSSNRVYEQYFGPGTRLTVT.

The rearrangement uses TRBV6-6 and TRBJ1-4; a weak D match, TRBD1 (5 bases). The CDR3 loop spans 16 amino acids. The germline CDR1 and CDR2 sequences are MNHNY and SVGAGI (reference sequence). Between the trimmed V and J ends, which lost 2 bases and 1 base, there was a span of 11 bases. CDR3 bases: TGTGCCAGCAGTTACACAGGACGGCAAACTAATGAAAAACTGTTTTTT. The encoded protein is CASSYTGRQTNEKLFF.

This chain uses TRBV18 with TRBJ1-1; the D is unclear. V lost 1 base, J lost 4 bases, and 19 bases lay in between. Germline V gene sequence: CDR1 KGHSH, CDR2 LQKENI. The CDR3 is 17 amino acids. In DNA form, the CDR3 reads TGTGCCAGCTCACCACGGTCAGTCGGGGAATTGGGCACTGAAGCTTTCTTT. Encoded protein: CASSPRSVGELGTEAFF.

For the CDR3, the DNA is TGTGCCTGGAGTGAGGAGGGACTTACAAATCAGCCCCAGCATTTT. Its protein is CAWSEEGLTNQPQHF. This chain connects TRBV30 to TRBJ1-5; tentative D call: TRBD1 (5 bases). V was cut by 1 base and J by 4 bases, with 14 bases left in between. Germline values: CDR1 GTSNPN, CDR2 SVGIG (reference sequence). This CDR3 has 15 residues. Filled out from reference TRBV30 and TRBJ1-5, the complete variable domain reads SQTIHQWPATLVQPVGSPLSLECTVEGTSNPNLYWYRQAAGRGLQLLFYSVGIGQISSEVPQNLSASRPQDRQFILSSKKLLLSDSGFYLCAWSEEGLTNQPQHFGDGTRLSIL.

The V call is TRBV7-2, the J call TRBJ1-5; TRBD1 might be the D (6 bases). Germline V gene sequence: CDR1 SGHTA, CDR2 FQGNSA. The ends were cut back, 1 base at V and 6 bases at J, with 10 bases in the middle. The CDR3 runs to 14 residues. The CDR3 spells CASSLVQGSQPQHF. CDR3 in DNA: TGTGCCAGCAGCTTAGTGCAGGGGTCTCAGCCCCAGCATTTT.

This clone was observed once. The chain uses TRBV7-6 and TRBJ2-3, with TRBD1 as a possible D gene (5 bases). Trimming removed 1 base at V and 1 base at J, with 12 bases between. CDR3 length: 16 amino acids. CDR1 and CDR2 from the germline V gene are SGHVS and FNYEAQ. DNA for the CDR3: TGTGCCAGCAGCTTAGGAACGACAGTACGCACAGATACGCAGTATTTT. Its protein is CASSLGTTVRTDTQYF.

This clone was found a few times. The chain has TRBV30 and TRBJ1-5; no clear D. The ends were cut back, 1 base at V and 7 bases at J, with 8 bases in the middle. This CDR3 region has 12 residues. Germline lookup yields CDR1 GTSNPN and CDR2 SVGIG (reference sequence). CDR3 sequence: CAWSAPGQPQHF. CDR3 coding DNA: TGTGCCTGGAGTGCCCCAGGACAGCCCCAGCATTTT.

The chain joins TRBV4-1 to TRBJ1-5, with D tentatively TRBD1 (6 bases). CDR1 MGHRA and CDR2 YSYEKL come from the germline V gene. This CDR3 has 17 residues. V lost 1 base and J 13 bases, leaving 26 bases between the germline ends. The CDR3 sequence: CASSQGAARMTGSIQHF. The CDR3 nucleotides read TGCGCCAGCAGCCAAGGGGCGGCCAGAATGACAGGTTCCATTCAGCATTTT.

This chain links TRBV6-6 with TRBJ2-7; the match to TRBD1 covers 10 bases. The CDR3 totals 16 residues. The ends lost 0 bases at V and 1 base at J; junction bases unmatched: 3. Germline V CDR1 and CDR2: MNHNY, SVGAGI (reference sequence). The CDR3, as DNA: TGTGCCAGCAGTTACTCCTGGGACAGGGGATCCTACGAGCAGTACTTC. Its translation: CASSYSWDRGSYEQYF.

The V call is TRBV11-3, the J call TRBJ2-2; perhaps TRBD2 as D (5 bases). Trimming cost V 4 bases and J 5 bases, with 23 bases left between them. Germline loops: CDR1 SGHNT, CDR2 YENEEA. The CDR3 covers 18 residues. The CDR3 here is CASSSKTSRVGETGELFF. CDR3 DNA sequence: TGTGCCAGCAGCTCCAAAACTAGTCGGGTGGGCGAAACCGGGGAGCTGTTTTTT.

The chain couples TRBV6-5 to TRBJ2-7; TRBD1 agrees at 7 bases. This CDR3 comprises 12 residues. CDR1 is MNHEY, CDR2 SVGAGI, per germline. The V gene end was trimmed by 7 bases and the J gene end by 4 bases; junction bases not matched to a gene: 4. The CDR3 sequence is CASTGQLYEQYF. CDR3 in DNA: TGTGCCAGCACGGGACAGCTTTACGAGCAGTACTTC.

This clone was seen only a few times. The chain combines TRBV5-6 with TRBJ2-7, with D possibly matching TRBD2 (6 bases). V lost 1 base to trimming and J lost 4 bases, with 9 bases between them. CDR1 and CDR2 (germline): SGHDT, YYEEEE. The CDR3 consists of 13 residues. CDR3 DNA sequence: TGTGCCAGCAGCTTGTTTGGGGGGTACGAGCAGTACTTC. It encodes CASSLFGGYEQYF.

The J gene is TRBJ1-4, the V gene TRBV7-8; 7 nucleotides align to TRBD1. There are 14 residues in the CDR3. The junction had 8 bases not matched to a gene; V was cut back by 5 bases and J by 8 bases. Germline CDR1 is SGHVS and CDR2 is FQNEAQ. In nucleotides, the CDR3 is TGTGCCAGCAGCCAACAGGCCAGGGGGGAAAAACTGTTTTTT. This sequence encodes CASSQQARGEKLFF.

The V call is TRBV6-6, the J call TRBJ2-5, with TRBD2 matching 12 bases. With 6 bases clipped from V and 5 bases from J, the junction kept 7 bases outside the gene matches. The CDR3 totals 15 residues. Germline-derived CDR1 and CDR2 are MNHNY and SVGAGI (reference sequence). The DNA of the CDR3 is TGTGCCAGCAGCACGGGACTAGCGGGTCGGGAGACCCAGTACTTC. Its translation is CASSTGLAGRETQYF.

This clone was detected only once. The chain carries TRBV28 and TRBJ1-2; weak D call: TRBD1 (6 bases). Germline values: CDR1 MDHEN, CDR2 SYDVKM. There are 15 residues in the CDR3. Deletions cut 5 bases from V and 3 bases from J, with 16 bases between. CDR3 sequence reads: CASSTILGGHYGYTF. CDR3 sequence (DNA): TGTGCCAGCAGTACAATACTGGGGGGGCACTATGGCTACACCTTC.

V and J are TRBV11-2 and TRBJ1-2; TRBD1 matches at 7 bases. This CDR3 comprises 19 residues. From germline, CDR1 is SGHAT and CDR2 FQNNGV. Germline trimming cut 1 base from V and 2 bases from J; bases unmatched to any gene: 16. CDR3: CASSLALRPGTASNYGYTF. CDR3 coding DNA: TGTGCCAGCAGCTTAGCCCTACGTCCCGGGACAGCCTCCAACTATGGCTACACCTTC. Based on the CDR3 plus reference TRBV11-2 and TRBJ1-2, the full variable domain is EAGVAQSPRYKIIEKRQSVAFWCNPISGHATLYWYQQILGQGPKLLIQFQNNGVVDDSQLPKDRFSAERLKGVDSTLKIQPAKLEDSAVYLCASSLALRPGTASNYGYTFGSGTRLTVV.

The chain's CDR3 is CASSIIRTGTSNQPQHF. The CDR3 DNA reads as TGTGCCAGTAGTATTATCAGGACAGGGACTAGCAATCAGCCCCAGCATTTT. The gene calls are TRBV19 and TRBJ1-5; 8 nucleotides match TRBD1. This CDR3 has 17 amino acids. Germline V gene data show CDR1 as LNHDA and CDR2 as SQIVND (reference sequence). The J segment lost 0 bases and the V segment lost 3 bases, leaving 7 bases of the junction unmatched.

The rearrangement links TRBV6-5 to TRBJ2-7, with D possibly being TRBD2 (7 bases). The germline V and J ends were trimmed by 7 bases and 3 bases, with 19 bases remaining between them. The CDR3 sequence is 15 residues long. Germline values: CDR1 MNHEY, CDR2 SVGAGI. The CDR3 spells CASKGGSSGDYEQYF. CDR3 in DNA: TGTGCCAGCAAAGGGGGGTCTAGCGGTGACTACGAGCAGTACTTC.

The J gene is TRBJ1-1, the V gene TRBV4-1; 7 nucleotides agree with TRBD1. The J segment lost 6 bases and the V segment lost 3 bases, leaving 13 bases of the junction unmatched. The CDR3 has 16 amino acids. The germline V gene has CDR1 MGHRA and CDR2 YSYEKL. This CDR3 reads CASSHPPRNRGPEAFF. The CDR3 DNA is TGCGCCAGCAGCCACCCCCCGCGGAACAGGGGCCCTGAAGCTTTCTTT.